The entry that follows covers one TCR beta chain sequence. What it recognizes is unknown. Generated by immunoSEQ multiplex PCR, the TCRdb table keeps only in-frame clones and is missing some. In the table there are around 2.1 million clones, 85% to 95% of which are singletons. The CDR3 is 14 amino acids. Germline values: CDR1 MNHEY, CDR2 SMNVEV (reference sequence). The V and J ends lost 5 bases and 8 bases, in that order; junction bases with no gene match: 7. This record belongs to a study of shared clonotypes between healthy human individuals. Naivety among CD8 cells was defined by CD45RO negativity and positive CCR7 selection, thereby excluding terminally differentiated effector memory CD45RA+ cells. Notes on the study in general: The small donor group covered limited genetic and exposure diversity.

The sequenced material came from naive CD8+ T cells from PBMCs. This receptor was identified in a man between 18 and 35 years old in good health. Some clones in this sample may be carry-over from other donors' samples. V is TRBV27 and J is TRBJ1-4; 8 nucleotides align to TRBD1. CDR3 in DNA: TGTGCCAGCAGTCAGACAGGGGCGGGAGAAAAACTGTTTTTT. Its translation: CASSQTGAGEKLFF.